The rows below give T cell receptor beta chains drawn from one sample of a study of blood T cell repertoires in COVID-19. TCRdb's table, derived via immunoSEQ multiplex PCR, lists solely in-frame clones and lacks some. The table lists about 240,000 clones, around 88% of them singletons. Input material: PBMCs or T cells enriched from blood (not recorded which). All receptors derive from a man aged 40-55 years who had recovered from COVID-19. CDR3s include the opening cysteine and the closing phenylalanine or tryptophan. Clone size is given for some rows only: seen once, a few or many times, or a class if the clone is expanded.

j_call v_call clone_size cdr3_aa
TRBJ1-5 TRBV19 NA CASSQLSQPQHF
TRBJ1-2 TRBV11-3 NA CASSLDRGGPNYGYTF
TRBJ1-3 TRBV10-3 once CAISESPHSSGNTIYF
TRBJ1-3 TRBV11-3 NA CASSLERGYSGNTIYF
TRBJ2-3 TRBV14 NA CASSQPDGTSGDPQYF
TRBJ2-5 TRBV19 NA CASSRTSGSIPETQYF
TRBJ1-2 TRBV24-1 NA CATSDSGPNYGYTF
TRBJ2-1 TRBV5-4 NA CASSFRSGGFYNEQFF
TRBJ1-1 TRBV7-2 NA CASTWGGLRNTEAFF
TRBJ2-4 TRBV10-3 NA CAISEQTRAKNIQYF
TRBJ2-7 TRBV12-1 NA CASSFGTGGLLSYEQYF
TRBJ1-5 TRBV7-2 NA CASRAGGGMDQPQHF
TRBJ2-6 TRBV7-8 once CASSSFGQGAHTGANVLTF
TRBJ2-1 TRBV4-1 NA CASGRTSGSSYNEQFF
TRBJ2-2 TRBV30 once CAWSWGTSTNTGELFF
TRBJ1-6 TRBV19 NA CASSIGDDNSPLHF
TRBJ1-5 TRBV21-1 NA CASSAGGDSGGISNQPQHF
TRBJ2-1 TRBV11-2 few CASSLRGSGGAYNEQFF
TRBJ1-6 TRBV2 once CASSEGQGWTPLHF
TRBJ2-1 TRBV9 NA CASSVEPVALNNEQFF
TRBJ2-2 TRBV27 NA CASSSSSIAGGTGELFF
TRBJ2-7 TRBV6-4 once CASSDEGQPGLAGLTPPYEQYF
TRBJ2-7 TRBV6-5 NA CASRVTGYEQYF
TRBJ1-3 TRBV9 NA CASSVGGSSGNTIYF
TRBJ2-2 TRBV21-1 NA CASSKGQLNTGELFF
TRBJ1-1 TRBV6-2/TRBV6-3 few CASSYSNRGSGTEAFF
TRBJ2-2 TRBV7-9 NA CASSLVGLSGELFF
TRBJ2-7 TRBV28 few CASSLWASGSFYEQYF
TRBJ1-1 TRBV27 NA CASSSRTANTEAFF
TRBJ2-3 TRBV2 NA CASRGLAGTDTQYF
TRBJ2-5 TRBV3-1/TRBV3-2 NA CASTRGTGPEETQYF
TRBJ2-1 TRBV4-1 NA CASSQGHPSSYNEQFF
TRBJ1-2 TRBV3-1/TRBV3-2 NA CASSRWTRDGYTF
TRBJ2-1 TRBV21-1 NA CASTFWETGGSRSGPRRNYNEQFF
TRBJ2-3 TRBV9 NA CASSVGSGGGADTQYF
TRBJ2-7 TRBV4-1 NA CASSQVAKFGGTSDHEQYF
TRBJ1-4 TRBV21-1 NA CASSTLGRPASTNEKLFF
TRBJ2-7 TRBV18 NA CASSPGQNLGSYEQYF
TRBJ1-5 TRBV6-8 NA CASRRQGGSNQPQHF